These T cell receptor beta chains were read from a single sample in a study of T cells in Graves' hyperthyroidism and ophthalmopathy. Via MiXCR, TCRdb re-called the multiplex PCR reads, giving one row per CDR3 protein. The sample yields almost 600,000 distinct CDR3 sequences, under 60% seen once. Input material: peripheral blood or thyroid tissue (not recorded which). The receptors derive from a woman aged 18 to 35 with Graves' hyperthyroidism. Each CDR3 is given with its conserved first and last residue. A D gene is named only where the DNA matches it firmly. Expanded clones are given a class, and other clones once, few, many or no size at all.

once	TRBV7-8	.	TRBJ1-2	TGTGCCAGCAGCCCCGAGCGGGGGCGGGTTGGCTACACCTTC	CASSPERGRVGYTF
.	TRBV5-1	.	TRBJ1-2	TGCGCCAGCAGCTTGGCCAGGGACTCGGATGATGGCTACACCTTC	CASSLARDSDDGYTF
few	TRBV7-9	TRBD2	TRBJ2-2	TGTGCCAGCAGCTTAGCGTGGGCGGGAGACACCGGGGAGCTGTTTTTT	CASSLAWAGDTGELFF
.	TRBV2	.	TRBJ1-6	TGTGCCAGCAGTGTTGACAGTAATTCACCCCTCCACTTT	CASSVDSNSPLHF
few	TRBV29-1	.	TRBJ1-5	TGCAGTCCCTCCCCAGGGTCCGGTCAGCCCCAGCATTTT	CSPSPGSGQPQHF
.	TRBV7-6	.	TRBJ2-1	TGTGCCAGCAGCTTAGAGCTCCCCCACAATGAGCAGTTCTTC	CASSLELPHNEQFF
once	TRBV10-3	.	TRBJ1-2	TGTGCCATCGCGGAAGGGTCCTATGGCTACACCTTC	CAIAEGSYGYTF
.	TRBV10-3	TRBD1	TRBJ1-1	TGTGCCGTCCAGGGACAGAGCATGAACACTGAAGCTTTCTTT	CAVQGQSMNTEAFF
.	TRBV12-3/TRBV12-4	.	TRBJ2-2	TGTGCCAGCATCGGGAGAGAGAGGACCGGGGAGCTGTTTTTT	CASIGRERTGELFF
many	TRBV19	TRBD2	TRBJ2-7	TGTGCCAGTAGCGGCCTGGGAGGGCACGAGCAGTACTTC	CASSGLGGHEQYF
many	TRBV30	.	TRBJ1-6	TGTGCCTGGAGTCTAGGGAATTCACCCCTCCACTTT	CAWSLGNSPLHF
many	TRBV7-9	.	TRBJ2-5	TGTGCCAGCAGCTTCCCGCCTTACCAAGAGACCCAGTACTTC	CASSFPPYQETQYF
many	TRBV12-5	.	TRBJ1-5	TGTGCTAGTGGCAACGTGGTAGGGAACAATCAGCCCCAGCATTTT	CASGNVVGNNQPQHF
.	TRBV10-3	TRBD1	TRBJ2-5	TGTGCCATCAGAGACCAACCCGGGGAACAGGGGCAAGGTGTACAAGAGACCCAGTACTTC	CAIRDQPGEQGQGVQETQYF
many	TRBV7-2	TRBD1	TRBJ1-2	TGTGCCAGCAGCTCCAGGGGGCCTCGGGGCGGCTACACCTTC	CASSSRGPRGGYTF
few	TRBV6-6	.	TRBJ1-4	TGTGCCAGCAGTCCACGGGCGGTTGCAACTAATGAAAAACTGTTTTTT	CASSPRAVATNEKLFF
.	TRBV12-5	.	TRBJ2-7	TGTGCTAGTGGGGAAAGCAATGAGCAGTACTTC	CASGESNEQYF
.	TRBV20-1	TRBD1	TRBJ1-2	TGCAGTGCTTCCGGGACAGCGCAATATGGCTACACCTTC	CSASGTAQYGYTF
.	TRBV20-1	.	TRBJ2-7	TGCAGTGCTAGGTCCCCCGTTACCTACGAGCAGTACTTC	CSARSPVTYEQYF
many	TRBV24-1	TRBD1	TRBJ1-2	TGTGCCACCAGTGATTCTCGACGGACAGGATTAAACTATGGCTACACCTTC	CATSDSRRTGLNYGYTF
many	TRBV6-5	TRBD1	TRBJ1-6	TGTGCCAGCAGTTACTCGGACAGGGGGATTTATTCACCCCTCCACTTT	CASSYSDRGIYSPLHF
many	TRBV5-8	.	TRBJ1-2	TGTGCCAGCAGCGCCCCTCTAGGGCGAGTTAACTATGGCTACACCTTC	CASSAPLGRVNYGYTF
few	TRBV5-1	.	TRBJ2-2	TGCGCCAGCAGCTCCCACGACGGCAGGAACACCGGGGAGCTGTTTTTT	CASSSHDGRNTGELFF
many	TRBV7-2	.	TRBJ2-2	TGTGCCAGCAGCTTAGTTAGGGTTACCGGGGAGCTGTTTTTT	CASSLVRVTGELFF
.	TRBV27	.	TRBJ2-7	TGTGCCAGCAGTTTAGGAGGGGGTGGCCCATTTTCGGAGCAGTACTTC	CASSLGGGGPFSEQYF
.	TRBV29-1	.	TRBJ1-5	TGCAGGGACCGACGTGGGGACTGCAATCAGCCCCAGCATTTT	CRDRRGDCNQPQHF
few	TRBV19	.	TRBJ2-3	TGTGCCAGTAGTAGCTCGTGGCAGGTGAAGGAAACAGATACGCAGTATTTT	CASSSSWQVKETDTQYF
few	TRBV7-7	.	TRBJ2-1	TGTGCTAGCAGCTTAGCGAACAGGGACGAGCAGTTCTTC	CASSLANRDEQFF
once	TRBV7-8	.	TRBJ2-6	TGTGCCAGCAGCTTAAGAGTAGCGGCCAACGTCCTGACTTTC	CASSLRVAANVLTF
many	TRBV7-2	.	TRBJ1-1	TGTGCCAGCAGCTTAACGGTACGGCCGAACACTGAAGCTTTCTTT	CASSLTVRPNTEAFF
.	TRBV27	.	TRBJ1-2	TGTGCCAGCAGTTCCATTGGGGGGGATGGCTACACCTTC	CASSSIGGDGYTF
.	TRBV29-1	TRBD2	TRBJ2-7	TGCAGCGCTGAACTAGCGGGATTTGAGCAGTACTTC	CSAELAGFEQYF
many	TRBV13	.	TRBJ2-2	TGTGCCAGCATCGCAGGGGCCAGGAACACCGGGGAGCTGTTTTTT	CASIAGARNTGELFF